The 23 T cell receptor beta chains listed next were all sequenced from one sample in a study of shared clonotypes between healthy human individuals. Assay: immunoSEQ multiplex PCR; the TCRdb copy retains only in-frame clones and omits some. The sample comprises some 2.1 million clones, roughly 96% of which are singletons, and about 0.13% rests with the top ten. Source material: naive CD4+ T cells sorted from blood. Subset: CD45RA+ positively selected. These TCRs come from a man between 18 and 35 years old in good health.

The chain is built from TRBV4-3 and TRBJ2-6, with D possibly matching TRBD1 (8 bases). Germline values: CDR1 LGHNA, CDR2 YSLEER. The length of the CDR3 is 19 residues. With 1 base removed from V and 1 base from J, the gap between germline ends came to 17 bases. CDR3 nucleotides: TGCGCCAGCAGCCAAGGGGGAGGGACAGGACTGTCTGGGGCCAACGTCCTGACTTTC. Translation gives CASSQGGGTGLSGANVLTF.

This chain links TRBV6-5 with TRBJ1-1, with TRBD1 as a possible D gene (6 bases). Germline CDR1 and CDR2: MNHEY and SVGAGI. The CDR3 contains 16 residues. V was shortened by 4 bases and J by 1 base, with 16 bases between the two germline ends. The CDR3 DNA reads TGTGCCAGCAGTTCGAGACCCCAAGGGGGGAACACTGAAGCTTTCTTT. As protein: CASSSRPQGGNTEAFF.

This clone was seen once. The rearrangement joins TRBV25-1 to TRBJ2-1, with 7 bases that match TRBD1. V was pared by 5 bases and J by 10 bases, with 11 bases of the junction left unmatched. Germline CDR1 reads MGHDK; CDR2 reads SYGVNS. The CDR3 is 14 amino acids. CDR3 amino acids: CASSPSTGIGEQFF. Written as DNA, the CDR3 is TGTGCCAGCAGTCCTTCGACAGGGATAGGAGAGCAGTTCTTC.

This rearrangement joins TRBV5-1 to TRBJ2-2; TRBD1 aligns across 7 bases. Trimming cost V 4 bases and J 1 base; bases outside gene matches: 4. The CDR3 is 15 residues long. Germline-derived CDR1 and CDR2 are SGHRS and YFSETQ. The CDR3 bases are TGCGCCAGCAGCCTTACAGGGGTGAACACCGGGGAGCTGTTTTTT. It specifies CASSLTGVNTGELFF.

This clone was counted a single time. The chain links TRBV28 to TRBJ1-5, with D uncertain. In germline, CDR1 is MDHEN, CDR2 SYDVKM. V lost 6 bases and J lost 2, with 8 bases in between. The CDR3 totals 13 residues. As DNA, the CDR3 is TGTGCCAGCAGCAACCTCGGCAATCAGCCCCAGCATTTT. Encoded protein: CASSNLGNQPQHF.

This chain connects TRBV5-1 to TRBJ2-5; the D gene could be TRBD1 or TRBD2 (5 bases each). Looked up from germline, CDR1 is SGHRS and CDR2 is YFSETQ. The V gene lost 7 bases and the J gene lost 0 bases, with 13 bases spanning the gap. The CDR3 totals 14 residues. CDR3 nucleotide sequence: TGCGCCAGCCAGCTTGGGGGTAACCAAGAGACCCAGTACTTC. Its protein is CASQLGGNQETQYF.

The chain uses TRBV27 and TRBJ1-5; no clear D. The length of the CDR3 is 13 residues. V was pared by 8 bases and J by 4 bases, with 12 bases between. CDR1 and CDR2 from the germline V gene are MNHEY and SMNVEV (reference sequence). The CDR3 DNA is TGTGCCAGCCGGGCCAGGCCGAATCAGCCCCAGCATTTT. It specifies CASRARPNQPQHF.

The chain joins TRBV19 to TRBJ2-5; tentative D call: TRBD2 (5 bases). The CDR3 sequence is 13 residues long. The ends were cut back, 7 bases at V and 5 bases at J, with 14 bases in the middle. In germline, CDR1 is LNHDA, CDR2 SQIVND (reference sequence). The chain's CDR3 is CASNIGGWETQYF. For the CDR3, the DNA is TGTGCCAGTAACATAGGAGGCTGGGAGACCCAGTACTTC. The variable domain in full, completed from reference TRBV19 and TRBJ2-5, reads DGGITQSPKYLFRKEGQNVTLSCEQNLNHDAMYWYRQDPGQGLRLIYYSQIVNDFQKGDIAEGYSVSREKKESFPLTVTSAQKNPTAFYLCASNIGGWETQYFGPGTRLLVL.

This chain joins TRBV30 and TRBJ1-6; tentatively, D is TRBD1 (5 bases). Germline loops: CDR1 GTSNPN, CDR2 SVGIG (reference sequence). The CDR3 consists of 14 residues. V was pared by 0 bases and J by 10 bases, with 13 bases between. The CDR3 reads CAWSVDSYRSPLHF. CDR3 coding DNA: TGTGCCTGGAGTGTAGACAGTTATCGATCACCCCTCCACTTT.

The rearrangement uses TRBV9 and TRBJ1-2, with D unresolved. The V gene's germline CDR1 is SGDLS and CDR2 YYNGEE. This CDR3 is 14 amino acids long. Trimming took off 0 bases at V and 4 bases at J, with 10 bases between the two ends. The CDR3 nucleotides read TGTGCCAGCAGCGTAGACATGGTGAGCTATGGCTACACCTTC. Amino acid sequence: CASSVDMVSYGYTF.

On this clone: This sample also contains other DNA sequences that code for the same CDR3. The chain carries TRBV7-2 and TRBJ1-1, with D unresolved. In germline, CDR1 is SGHTA, CDR2 FQGNSA. The CDR3 covers 13 residues. Trimming shortened V by 5 bases and J by 1 base, and 8 bases separated the two germline ends. The CDR3 DNA reads as TGTGCCAGCAGCCGTCAGGAGAACACTGAAGCTTTCTTT. This translates into CASSRQENTEAFF.

The V and J genes are TRBV5-4 and TRBJ1-4; D ambiguous. The CDR3 loop spans 14 amino acids. Trimming shortened V by 3 bases and J by 3 bases, and 9 bases separated the two germline ends. CDR1 and CDR2 (germline): SGHNT, YYREEE (reference sequence). The CDR3 bases are TGTGCCAGCAGCTCCCAGACCGCTAATGAAAAACTGTTTTTT. The encoded protein is CASSSQTANEKLFF.

The chain recombines TRBV6-5 with TRBJ2-7; a weak D match, TRBD2 (5 bases). V lost 6 bases and J lost 2, with 8 bases in between. Looked up from germline, CDR1 is MNHEY and CDR2 is SVGAGI. CDR3 size: 12 residues. The CDR3 nucleotides are TGTGCCAGCAGAAACGGGGCCTACGAGCAGTACTTC. It translates to CASRNGAYEQYF.

Comment on this clone: Other DNA sequences in the same sample also yield this CDR3. The V gene is TRBV19, the J gene TRBJ2-7; the match to TRBD1 covers 8 bases. V lost 9 bases to trimming and J lost 3 bases; unmatched junction nucleotides: 4. The CDR3 is 12 residues long. The germline V gene encodes CDR1 LNHDA and CDR2 SQIVND (reference sequence). The CDR3 loop reads CASSGQGYEQYF. CDR3 nucleotide sequence: TGTGCCAGCTCCGGACAGGGCTACGAGCAGTACTTC.

This clone was seen only once. This rearrangement joins TRBV27 to TRBJ1-3; TRBD1 matches at 7 bases. V dropped 6 bases and J dropped 4; count of bases not matched to a gene: 6. CDR3 length equals 14 residues. CDR1 MNHEY and CDR2 SMNVEV come from the germline V gene (reference sequence). The CDR3 sequence: CASSTAGGGNTIYF. CDR3 DNA sequence: TGTGCCAGCAGCACTGCAGGGGGGGGAAACACCATATATTTT.

CDR3 sequence (DNA): TGTGCCAGCAGCCCCCAGGGACAGGGAAATGGCTACACCTTC. It codes for CASSPQGQGNGYTF. This chain links TRBV7-8 with TRBJ1-2; 9 nucleotides agree with TRBD1. Germline lookup yields CDR1 SGHVS and CDR2 FQNEAQ. There are 14 residues in the CDR3. V trimming: 5 bases; J trimming: 6 bases; junction bases outside the gene matches: 7.

The chain combines TRBV5-1 with TRBJ2-3, with 10 bases that match TRBD2. CDR1 is SGHRS, CDR2 YFSETQ, per germline. CDR3 size: 17 residues. Unmatched junction bases numbered 11, after V lost 2 bases and J lost 5 bases. CDR3 sequence: CASSLKSGRVDGDTQYF. The CDR3 DNA reads as TGCGCCAGCAGCTTAAAGAGCGGGAGGGTTGATGGAGATACGCAGTATTTT.

V gene TRBV4-1 combines with J gene TRBJ1-2, with 9 nucleotides matching TRBD1. The germline V gene encodes CDR1 MGHRA and CDR2 YSYEKL. The CDR3 is 14 amino acids. V gave up 5 bases and J gave up 4 bases; unmatched junction bases: 5. CDR3 sequence: CASSAGQGPYGYTF. CDR3 nucleotides: TGCGCCAGCAGCGCGGGACAGGGACCCTATGGCTACACCTTC.

The genes are TRBV5-1 and TRBJ2-5, with D possibly matching TRBD2 (5 bases). Trimming removed 2 bases at V and 4 bases at J, with 12 bases between. Germline V lookup: CDR1 SGHRS, CDR2 YFSETQ. This CDR3 is 14 amino acids long. CDR3: CASSLEGVVETQYF. The DNA of the CDR3 is TGCGCCAGCAGCTTAGAGGGAGTCGTAGAGACCCAGTACTTC.

V gene TRBV6-1 combines with J gene TRBJ2-3; D gene ambiguous. V dropped 2 bases and J dropped 6 bases, with 12 bases sitting between them. Germline V gene sequence: CDR1 MNHNS, CDR2 SASEGT. The CDR3 runs to 14 residues. CDR3 bases: TGTGCCAGCAGTGAAAGGCCCCTCGCGGATACGCAGTATTTT. The encoded protein is CASSERPLADTQYF.

The chain is built from TRBV4-1 and TRBJ2-2, with D maybe TRBD1 (8 bases). Trimming shortened V by 3 bases and J by 6 bases, and 17 bases separated the two germline ends. Germline V gene data show CDR1 as MGHRA and CDR2 as YSYEKL. This CDR3 comprises 16 residues. The CDR3 DNA follows: TGCGCCAGCAGCCACCCGAGACAGGGGAGGGCCGGGGAGCTGTTTTTT. It translates to CASSHPRQGRAGELFF.

The genes are TRBV5-6 and TRBJ2-3, with a weak D call TRBD2 (5 bases). The CDR3 loop spans 13 amino acids. Germline CDR1 and CDR2: SGHDT and YYEEEE. V gave up 1 base and J gave up 10 bases, with 13 bases separating them. The CDR3 DNA is TGTGCCAGCAGCTTGCGGAGTTACGGGGCGCAGTATTTT. The encoded protein is CASSLRSYGAQYF. The whole variable domain, filled in from reference TRBV5-6 and TRBJ2-3, reads DAGVTQSPTHLIKTRGQQVTLRCSPKSGHDTVSWYQQALGQGPQFIFQYYEEEERQRGNFPDRFSGHQFPNYSSELNVNALLLGDSALYLCASSLRSYGAQYFGPGTRLTVL.

This clone showed up just once. The rearrangement uses TRBV5-1 and TRBJ2-7, with 11 positions matching TRBD2. The CDR3 contains 17 residues. The trim removed 1 base at V and 2 bases at J, leaving 8 bases unmatched. Per the germline V gene, CDR1 is SGHRS and CDR2 is YFSETQ. CDR3 DNA: TGCGCCAGCAGCTTGAGCGATCTAGCGGGGGGAACCTACGAGCAGTACTTC. This encodes CASSLSDLAGGTYEQYF.